This T cell receptor beta chain was sequenced for a study of blood T cells in healthy people across ages (dated by TCRdb to 2015 to 2017). Some background on the complete study: Template switching captured roughly one uniquely barcoded TCR beta cDNA molecule per two T cells in model experiments. For two donors (one aged 18 to 29 and one aged 80 or older), the study analyzed two additional independent replicas of 1 million unique cDNA reads from the same blood draw. To track age-related changes in TCR beta repertoire diversity, the study relied on deep sequencing normalized with unique cDNA molecular identifiers. Four age groups were formed from the donors: young (average approximately 17 years), middle-aged (approximately 41), aged (approximately 60) and long-lived (approximately 78). Beyond this particular receptor, the publication reports: Because donor CMV infection status was unknown, age-related changes in expanded clonotypes were potentially confounded. As age increased, observed TCR beta diversity per million T cells dropped in a roughly linear way, and a significant reduction was already evident by age about 36. Compared with the aged group, more naive CD4+ T cells, fewer expanded clones and increased TCR diversity were shown by the long-lived group, suggesting age selection. A strong correlation was found between observed TCR beta diversity and the percentage of naive T cells measured by flow cytometry. Because profiling used bulk unsorted PBMCs, naive and antigen-experienced compartments could not be compared conclusively. Estimates of total diversity from one million sequenced T cells were regarded as lower bounds and underestimates.

To prepare the library, 5' RACE was applied. Sequenced using an Illumina HiSeq 2500. The second PCR ran for roughly 7 to 12 cycles and used a J-beta primer mix along with a sample-barcoded 5' primer. A unique molecular identifier was introduced onto each TCR beta cDNA molecule by a template-switch 5' adaptor carrying 12 random nucleotides. Each sample yielded at least 2.5 million CDR3-containing paired-end reads. All of the RNA was converted into first-strand cDNA using the Mint cDNA synthesis kit, with a TRBC-specific oligonucleotide serving as the primer. Following uracil-DNA glycosylase treatment, a first 18-cycle PCR with universal primers M1SS and BC2_uni_R was performed on all cDNA. As for the original processing: Each sample was normalized by randomly selecting 1 million high-quality reads, each carrying a distinct molecular identifier. Instead of being binned into consensus sequences, reads that shared molecular identifiers were thrown out. MiTCR, set to a Q25 quality threshold and the strictest error-elimination algorithm, was used for CDR3 identification, clonotype clustering and error correction. A nonparametric unseen species model with Euler transformation was used to estimate lower-bound total TCR beta diversity. The raw public reads went through TCRdb reprocessing: fastp at Q25, MiXCR clone calling, in-frame beta chains kept. Rows matching on CDR3 protein sequence are summarized as one entry with the most common DNA and genes. These V and J calls rely on TCRdb rather than the paper's analysis. Here the sample has under 700,000 distinct CDR3 sequences; about 24% occur a single time. The ten largest make up 7.5% to 9% of the sample.

The roughly 39 donors, aged roughly 6 to 90 years, were systemically healthy Caucasian individuals from Russia. Around 9.9 milliliters of peripheral blood were collected from each donor into EDTA-treated Vacutainer tubes. Ficoll-Paque density-gradient centrifugation was used to isolate PBMCs, with at least 6 million per sample. Trizol reagent was used to extract total RNA from PBMCs, with at least 6 micrograms per sample. For every donor, an aliquot of PBMCs went through flow cytometry to measure the percentages of naive CD45RAhigh/CD27high T cells. Regarding this clonotype: The specificity of this receptor is unknown. Per-base qualities were not stored, and no clone one base away is much larger.

The sample was also reused in another study, on T cells of mothers and their children. The second study's paper adds: The donors were nine systemically healthy Caucasian individuals, made up of three mothers and their six children. cDNA synthesis consumed the entire amount of extracted RNA, loaded at about 1.5 ug RNA in each 15 ul reaction. In the second PCR, the M1S primer added sample barcodes and 2-4 random nucleotides. Each mother yielded over 9.5 million TCR beta CDR3 reads and each child about 3 million reads. In both related and unrelated pairs, thymic selection shapes the output of TCR recombination in a similar way, with inherited differences having only a minor effect. Normalized repertoire overlap was always found to be slightly, but never significantly, higher in related mother-child pairs than in unrelated mother-child pairs. With a sensitivity of approximately 93 clones per million clonotypes, no persistent microchimeric T cell clones were detected. The study used deep NGS to compare TCR beta repertoires of mothers and children, seeking features distinguishing related mother-child pairs from unrelated individuals. On average, the children were around 11 +/- 4 years old, while the mothers were around 40 +/- 4 years old. After adapter ligation with NEBNext reagents, the libraries were sequenced on Illumina HiSeq 2000 with 100+100 nt paired-end reads. To prevent cross-contamination, the mother and child libraries were prepared a month apart and were sequenced in separate runs. For each donor, between roughly 450,000 and 2,100,000 distinct TCR beta clonotypes were identified. Naive TCR beta clonotypes were estimated from low-frequency clonotypes matched to each donor's FACS-determined naive share, without sorting.

The sequence derives from a boy younger than 18 in good health. The sample consisted of blood.

The sequenced DNA is TGTGCCACCAGTGGTTCGGACAGGATCCCCACAGATACGCAGTATTTT. It specifies CATSGSDRIPTDTQYF. The rearrangement joined TRBV24-1 to TRBJ2-3; 7 central nucleotides agree with TRBD1. V ends up 5 bases short and J 2 bases short, with an unmatched junction base count of 9. The CDR3 spans 16 residues, from the cysteine through the phenylalanine. The DNA shown is the 48-base CDR3, in frame from base 1. The germline V gene specifies KGHDR as CDR1 and SFDVKD as CDR2.